A single sample is the source of the 19 T cell receptor beta chains below, sequenced in a study of cytomegalovirus exposure and HLA in healthy donors. Use of 60 Vbeta and 13 Jbeta primers characterized the PCR. Assay: immunoSEQ multiplex PCR; the TCRdb copy retains only in-frame clones and omits some. The table records about 140,000 clones, about three quarters of them present only once. Sequenced material: PBMCs. The receptors originated from a man younger than 35 in good health and CMV-seronegative.

V is TRBV30 and J is TRBJ2-2, with 9 bases aligning to TRBD1. The CDR3 loop spans 17 amino acids. V shed 0 bases, J shed 2 bases, and the junction held 7 bases outside the gene matches. CDR1 is GTSNPN and CDR2 is SVGIG in the germline V gene (reference sequence). The CDR3 DNA is TGTGCCTGGAGTGTACTGGGACAGGGCTTAAACACCGGGGAGCTGTTTTTT. Amino acids: CAWSVLGQGLNTGELFF. The full variable domain, in which reference TRBV30 and TRBJ2-2 provide the parts outside the CDR3, is SQTIHQWPATLVQPVGSPLSLECTVEGTSNPNLYWYRQAAGRGLQLLFYSVGIGQISSEVPQNLSASRPQDRQFILSSKKLLLSDSGFYLCAWSVLGQGLNTGELFFGEGSRLTVL.

The V call is TRBV30, the J call TRBJ2-2; no reliable D call. The end of the DNA fits TRBJ1-3 better, so the J call may be wrong. Germline V gene sequence: CDR1 GTSNPN, CDR2 SVGIG (reference sequence). This CDR3 is built from 13 residues. The CDR3 nucleotides are TGTGCCTGGGAAAGCGGCTCTGGAAACACCATATATTTT. Residues: CAWESGSGNTIYF.

The chain carries TRBV11-2 and TRBJ2-3, with D perhaps matching TRBD2 (6 bases). The CDR3 is made up of 16 amino acids. CDR1 and CDR2 from the germline V gene are SGHAT and FQNNGV. Trimming left V 1 base short and J 2 bases short, with 13 bases between. The DNA of the CDR3 is TGTGCCAGCAGCTTAGGGCCGGGACTGAACACAGATACGCAGTATTTT. It codes for CASSLGPGLNTDTQYF.

The V call is TRBV4-2, the J call TRBJ2-3; the match to TRBD1 covers 8 bases. Germline CDR1 reads LGHNA; CDR2 reads YNFKEQ. The CDR3 is 17 residues long. V lost 4 bases and J lost 3; bases outside the gene matches: 12. DNA of the CDR3: TGTGCCAGCAGCCCCTCTGGCACAGGGGGAAGGACAGATACGCAGTATTTT. Translation gives CASSPSGTGGRTDTQYF.

The chain recombines TRBV5-1 with TRBJ2-4; D may be TRBD2 (7 bases). CDR1 is SGHRS and CDR2 is YFSETQ in the germline V gene. Trimming left V 4 bases short and J 2 bases short, with 13 bases between. The CDR3 is 15 residues long. The CDR3 is CASSPGRGPKNIQYF. The CDR3 DNA is TGCGCCAGCAGCCCGGGGCGGGGGCCCAAAAACATTCAGTACTTC.

J is TRBJ2-1 and V is TRBV13; D perhaps matches TRBD1 (6 bases). Germline V gene sequence: CDR1 PRHDT, CDR2 FYEKMQ (reference sequence). The CDR3 is made up of 17 amino acids. V dropped 5 bases and J dropped 2 bases, with 19 bases sitting between them. The CDR3 sequence is CASSSGPTGLTYNEQFF. The CDR3 nucleotides are TGTGCCAGCAGCAGCGGACCTACAGGGCTCACCTACAATGAGCAGTTCTTC.

The chain couples TRBV5-1 to TRBJ1-1; D gene uncertain. Per the germline V gene, CDR1 is SGHRS and CDR2 is YFSETQ. Trimming took off 3 bases at V and 1 base at J, with 4 bases between the two ends. This CDR3 has 12 residues. CDR3 coding DNA: TGCGCCAGCAGCTCGGGGAACACTGAAGCTTTCTTT. Its translation is CASSSGNTEAFF.

V usage is TRBV6-1 and J usage is TRBJ1-4; D perhaps matches TRBD1 (5 bases). Trimming took 2 bases from V and 0 from J, leaving 13 bases between them. Germline-derived CDR1 and CDR2 are MNHNS and SASEGT. This CDR3 is built from 17 residues. For the CDR3, the DNA is TGTGCCAGCAGTGAAAGCTCATGGGGCGCAACTAATGAAAAACTGTTTTTT. It encodes CASSESSWGATNEKLFF.

The chain is built from TRBV7-9 and TRBJ2-5, with D tentatively TRBD1 (6 bases). This CDR3 has 16 amino acids. V lost 4 bases and J lost 3, with 18 bases in between. The germline CDR1 and CDR2 sequences are SEHNR and FQNEAQ (reference sequence). The CDR3: CASSSHPDSAEETQYF. The CDR3 DNA follows: TGTGCCAGCAGCTCCCACCCGGACAGTGCCGAAGAGACCCAGTACTTC.

In this sample, this clone turned up once. This chain links TRBV10-1 with TRBJ2-7, with no clear D. The germline V gene has CDR1 WNHNN and CDR2 SYGVQD (reference sequence). The ends were cut back, 0 bases at V and 1 base at J, with 10 bases in the middle. The CDR3 contains 15 residues. The CDR3 region has the DNA TGCGCCAGCAGTGAGTCGCCCGCGGAGTCCTACGAGCAGTACTTC. Its protein product is CASSESPAESYEQYF.

The rearrangement uses TRBV4-1 and TRBJ1-4; D is perhaps TRBD1 (5 bases). This CDR3 is built from 16 residues. Trimming removed 0 bases at V and 8 bases at J, with 16 bases between. Germline V gives CDR1 MGHRA, CDR2 YSYEKL. The CDR3 is CASSQDSRQLGEKLFF. CDR3 in DNA: TGCGCCAGCAGCCAAGATAGTCGACAGCTAGGAGAAAAACTGTTTTTT.

The rearrangement joins TRBV7-9 to TRBJ1-2; 8 bases map to TRBD1. J was trimmed by 5 bases and V by 5 bases; bases with no gene match: 7. This CDR3 comprises 14 residues. The germline V gene encodes CDR1 SEHNR and CDR2 FQNEAQ (reference sequence). The CDR3 reads CASSLPGQEYGYTF. For the CDR3, the DNA is TGTGCCAGCAGCCTTCCGGGACAGGAGTATGGCTACACCTTC.

The V and J genes are TRBV19 and TRBJ2-7; 10 positions match TRBD2. Looked up from germline, CDR1 is LNHDA and CDR2 is SQIVND (reference sequence). With V trimmed by 5 bases and J by 4 bases, 8 bases remained unmatched. CDR3 size: 15 residues. The CDR3 protein is CASSGDRLAGYEQYF. The CDR3 DNA sequence: TGTGCCAGTAGTGGGGATCGACTAGCGGGTTACGAGCAGTACTTC.

This clone was observed a few times. The CDR3 sequence is CASSLGAGGLADTPGYEQYF. As DNA, the CDR3 is TGCGCCAGCAGCTTGGGGGCAGGGGGACTAGCGGACACCCCGGGCTACGAGCAGTACTTC. The chain couples TRBV5-1 to TRBJ2-7, with 11 bases identical to TRBD2. V dropped 0 bases and J dropped 3; count of bases not matched to a gene: 17. The CDR3 covers 20 residues. The germline V gene encodes CDR1 SGHRS and CDR2 YFSETQ. Full variable domain (missing parts from reference TRBV5-1 and TRBJ2-7): KAGVTQTPRYLIKTRGQQVTLSCSPISGHRSVSWYQQTPGQGLQFLFEYFSETQRNKGNFPGRFSGRQFSNSRSEMNVSTLELGDSALYLCASSLGAGGLADTPGYEQYFGPGTRLTVT.

This clone has just one count. The chain joins TRBV29-1 to TRBJ2-5; weak D call: TRBD1 (6 bases). TRBJ2-7 matches the DNA end more closely, so the J call is doubtful. The CDR3 extends over 16 amino acids. CDR1 is SQVTM, CDR2 ANQGSEA, per germline. CDR3 DNA: TGCAGCGTTGTTCCTCCCCGGACAGTCGGTCGCTACGAGCAGTACTTC. Its translation: CSVVPPRTVGRYEQYF.

This chain connects TRBV4-1 to TRBJ2-1; 9 bases fit TRBD2. Germline V gives CDR1 MGHRA, CDR2 YSYEKL. Trimming removed 2 bases from V and 8 bases from J; junction bases left unmatched: 4. This CDR3 is built from 14 residues. The CDR3: CASSQPRTSDEQFF. The CDR3 DNA reads TGCGCCAGCAGCCAACCCAGGACTAGCGATGAGCAGTTCTTC.

The chain carries TRBV6-5 and TRBJ2-5, with 7 nucleotides matching TRBD1. This CDR3 has 13 amino acids. The J segment lost 4 bases and the V segment lost 6 bases, leaving 5 bases of the junction unmatched. CDR1 is MNHEY, CDR2 SVGAGI, per germline. As DNA, the CDR3 is TGTGCCAGCAGCTCCCACAGGGGAGAGACCCAGTACTTC. Amino acid sequence: CASSSHRGETQYF.

This chain links TRBV28 with TRBJ1-2, with TRBD1 matching 8 bases. The CDR3 totals 15 residues. With 5 bases clipped from V and 0 bases from J, the junction kept 5 bases outside the gene matches. The germline gives CDR1 MDHEN, CDR2 SYDVKM. The CDR3 DNA sequence: TGTGCCAGCAGTATCGGACAGGGAGCTAACTATGGCTACACCTTC. Its protein product is CASSIGQGANYGYTF.

The CDR3 is CASSPGLAGGNQETQYF. CDR3 nucleotide sequence: TGCGCCAGCAGCCCGGGACTAGCGGGAGGGAACCAAGAGACCCAGTACTTC. V usage is TRBV5-1 and J usage is TRBJ2-5, with 16 bases fitting TRBD2. V gave up 4 bases and J gave up 0 bases; unmatched junction bases: 3. From germline, CDR1 is SGHRS and CDR2 YFSETQ. The CDR3 is 17 residues long.